The 22 T cell receptor beta chains reported below all come from one sample, sequenced in a study of tumor-infiltrating lymphocytes in localized non-small cell lung cancer. The repertoire was sequenced with immunoSEQ multiplex PCR; TCRdb's copy has only in-frame clones and lacks some. The sample consists of more than 3,500 clones, roughly 78% of them appearing once. Sequencing was carried out using uninvolved lung tissue not adjacent to the tumor. Every receptor here comes from a human donor with non-small cell lung cancer.

This chain links TRBV30 with TRBJ2-5, with D perhaps matching TRBD2 (7 bases). The CDR3 contains 13 residues. Trimming removed 1 base at V and 5 bases at J, with 11 bases between. The germline V gene has CDR1 GTSNPN and CDR2 SVGIG (reference sequence). CDR3 sequence reads: CAWSGGGRETQYF. The DNA for the CDR3 is TGTGCCTGGAGTGGCGGGGGCAGGGAGACCCAGTACTTC.

Written as DNA, the CDR3 is TGTGCCAGCATGAGGCTCACTGAAGCTTTCTTT. Translating gives CASMRLTEAFF. The chain employs TRBV6-1 and TRBJ1-1; no clear D. The V end was cut by 7 bases, the J end by 4 bases, with 7 bases between. The CDR3 is made up of 11 amino acids. CDR1 is MNHNS, CDR2 SASEGT, per germline.

V usage is TRBV6-1 and J usage is TRBJ1-1; D gene unclear. Germline CDR1 is MNHNS and CDR2 is SASEGT. V lost 0 bases to trimming and J lost 10 bases, with 15 bases between them. The CDR3 totals 14 residues. The DNA for the CDR3 is TGTGCCAGCAGTGAAGCGCTCACGACGACAAGAGCTTTCTTT. It codes for CASSEALTTTRAFF.

CDR3 protein: CASSLRRGNTEAFF. The CDR3 region has the DNA TGTGCCAGCAGTTTACGCAGGGGGAACACTGAAGCTTTCTTT. This chain joins TRBV28 and TRBJ1-1; D is possibly TRBD1 (6 bases). Looked up from germline, CDR1 is MDHEN and CDR2 is SYDVKM. The V gene lost 2 bases and the J gene lost 1 base, with 8 bases spanning the gap. This CDR3 is 14 amino acids long.

The J gene is TRBJ2-2, the V gene TRBV7-8; 8 positions agree with TRBD1. Germline lookup yields CDR1 SGHVS and CDR2 FQNEAQ. Trimming took 2 bases from V and 0 from J; bases not matched to a gene: 8. There are 18 residues in the CDR3. This chain's CDR3 is CASSLYSQGASNTGELFF. CDR3 DNA: TGTGCCAGCAGCTTATATTCTCAGGGGGCTTCGAACACCGGGGAGCTGTTTTTT. Full variable domain (missing parts from reference TRBV7-8 and TRBJ2-2): GAGVSQSPRYKVAKRGQDVALRCDPISGHVSLFWYQQALGQGPEFLTYFQNEAQLDKSGLPSDRFFAERPEGSVSTLKIQRTQQEDSAVYLCASSLYSQGASNTGELFFGEGSRLTVL.

The rearrangement links TRBV7-2 to TRBJ1-6; the D gene is possibly TRBD1 (6 bases). Germline lookup yields CDR1 SGHTA and CDR2 FQGNSA. With 4 bases removed from V and 9 bases from J, the gap between germline ends came to 13 bases. This CDR3 has 14 amino acids. CDR3 protein: CASSSQGGSSPLHF. In nucleotides, the CDR3 is TGTGCCAGCAGCTCACAGGGCGGGAGTTCACCCCTCCACTTT.

V is TRBV30 and J is TRBJ1-5; D remains unclear. Germline CDR1 reads GTSNPN; CDR2 reads SVGIG (reference sequence). The CDR3 is made up of 14 amino acids. The V end was cut by 3 bases, the J end by 3 bases, with 12 bases between. In DNA, the CDR3 is TGTGCCTGGAGCCGAGGAGGGTTCAATCAGCCCCAGCATTTT. Its protein product is CAWSRGGFNQPQHF.

This clone was seen a handful of times. This chain uses TRBV7-8 with TRBJ1-2; unclear D gene. Deletions cut 5 bases from V and 5 bases from J, with 12 bases between. This CDR3 spans 13 amino acids. Germline V CDR1 and CDR2: SGHVS, FQNEAQ. CDR3 DNA: TGTGCCAGCAGCCCAGCGGGTCTTTATGGCTACACCTTC. Translated: CASSPAGLYGYTF.

The V and J genes are TRBV15 and TRBJ2-5; the D gene is possibly TRBD2 (6 bases). The germline CDR1 and CDR2 sequences are LNHNV and YYDKDF (reference sequence). Trimming took off 0 bases at V and 4 bases at J, with 15 bases between the two ends. The CDR3 runs to 16 residues. CDR3 in DNA: TGTGCCACCAGCAGAGATGGGCGGGGAGACGGAGAGACCCAGTACTTC. Translating it yields CATSRDGRGDGETQYF. The full variable domain, rest sourced from reference TRBV15 and TRBJ2-5, is DAMVIQNPRYQVTQFGKPVTLSCSQTLNHNVMYWYQQKSSQAPKLLFHYYDKDFNNEADTPDNFQSRRPNTSFCFLDIRSPGLGDTAMYLCATSRDGRGDGETQYFGPGTRLLVL.

V and J are TRBV25-1 and TRBJ2-7; TRBD1 or TRBD2 may be the D gene (5 bases each). V lost 2 bases and J lost 2, with 10 bases in between. The CDR3 sequence is 14 residues long. In germline, CDR1 is MGHDK, CDR2 SYGVNS. The CDR3 DNA reads TGTGCCAGCAGTGAAAGGGACGGAGCCTACGAGCAGTACTTC. Translation: CASSERDGAYEQYF.

This chain links TRBV6-6 with TRBJ2-1, with 9 bases that match TRBD2. In germline, CDR1 is MNHNY, CDR2 SVGAGI (reference sequence). The ends lost 8 bases at V and 9 bases at J; junction bases unmatched: 11. The CDR3 is 14 amino acids. This chain's CDR3 is CASSPAGGPFEQFF. The CDR3 nucleotides are TGTGCCAGCTCTCCGGCGGGAGGGCCGTTTGAGCAGTTCTTC.

The chain is built from TRBV6-5 and TRBJ2-5; 8 nucleotides align to TRBD2. The germline V gene encodes CDR1 MNHEY and CDR2 SVGAGI. This CDR3 has 16 residues. J was trimmed by 4 bases and V by 0 bases; bases with no gene match: 7. The CDR3 sequence is CASSYSVGGGGETQYF. The CDR3, as DNA: TGTGCCAGCAGTTACTCCGTCGGGGGGGGAGGAGAGACCCAGTACTTC.

The V gene is TRBV4-3, the J gene TRBJ2-6; 9 bases match TRBD1. J gave up 1 base and V 1 base, and 2 bases lay outside the gene matches. Germline V lookup: CDR1 LGHNA, CDR2 YSLEER. The CDR3 is 17 residues long. Written as DNA, the CDR3 is TGCGCCAGCAGCCAAGCTGACAGGGGGTCTGGGGCCAACGTCCTGACTTTC. Amino acids: CASSQADRGSGANVLTF.

The J gene is TRBJ2-5, the V gene TRBV7-9; possible D gene TRBD2, 5 bases. The CDR3 runs 13 residues. Germline V gene data show CDR1 as SEHNR and CDR2 as FQNEAQ (reference sequence). V dropped 3 bases and J dropped 7 bases, with 12 bases sitting between them. This CDR3 is CASSFRGWGTQYF. In DNA form, the CDR3 reads TGTGCCAGCAGCTTTCGGGGTTGGGGGACCCAGTACTTC. Full variable domain (remainder filled in from reference TRBV7-9 and TRBJ2-5): DTGVSQNPRHKITKRGQNVTFRCDPISEHNRLYWYRQTLGQGPEFLTYFQNEAQLEKSRLLSDRFSAERPKGSFSTLEIQRTEQGDSAMYLCASSFRGWGTQYFGPGTRLLVL.

This clone came up once. The rearrangement joins TRBV11-2 to TRBJ2-1; TRBD2 matches at 8 bases. The V and J ends lost 2 bases and 15 bases, in that order; junction bases with no gene match: 15. The V gene's germline CDR1 is SGHAT and CDR2 FQNNGV. The CDR3 is 15 amino acids. The CDR3 reads CASSLRLAGGLDLFF. CDR3 nucleotide sequence: TGTGCCAGCAGCTTAAGGCTAGCGGGTGGGCTTGATCTGTTCTTC. Full variable domain (outside the CDR3, taken from reference TRBV11-2 and TRBJ2-1): EAGVAQSPRYKIIEKRQSVAFWCNPISGHATLYWYQQILGQGPKLLIQFQNNGVVDDSQLPKDRFSAERLKGVDSTLKIQPAKLEDSAVYLCASSLRLAGGLDLFFGPGTRLTVL.

J is TRBJ1-2 and V is TRBV10-2; 9 nucleotides match TRBD1. Germline trimming cut 10 bases from V and 7 bases from J; bases unmatched to any gene: 19. The CDR3 has 16 amino acids. Germline values: CDR1 WSHSY, CDR2 SAAADI. CDR3 DNA sequence: TGCGCCACCTCCCCCGGGACAGGGACAAGGGGTGGTGGCTACACCTTC. As protein: CATSPGTGTRGGGYTF.

This clone is termed large. The rearrangement links TRBV4-3 to TRBJ2-6; D call uncertain. The CDR3 has 15 amino acids. V lost 0 bases to trimming and J lost 9 bases, with 12 bases between them. The germline V gene has CDR1 LGHNA and CDR2 YSLEER. CDR3 protein: CASSQDGNRFNVLTF. In nucleotides, the CDR3 is TGCGCCAGCAGCCAAGATGGGAACCGTTTCAACGTCCTGACTTTC.

A few counts support this clone. The V gene is TRBV4-1, the J gene TRBJ1-3, with D unresolved. Germline V gene data show CDR1 as MGHRA and CDR2 as YSYEKL. V lost 4 bases and J lost 0, with 16 bases in between. This CDR3 spans 17 amino acids. The CDR3 sequence is CASSLTWETVSGNTIYF. CDR3 sequence (DNA): TGCGCCAGCAGCCTCACGTGGGAGACGGTCTCTGGAAACACCATATATTTT.

The chain has TRBV6-1 and TRBJ2-5; a weak D match, TRBD1 (6 bases). V gave up 7 bases and J gave up 1 base, with 13 bases separating them. Germline V gives CDR1 MNHNS, CDR2 SASEGT. This CDR3 has 14 amino acids. The CDR3 bases are TGTGCCAGCATCGACAGGCGGATCCAAGAGACCCAGTACTTC. It codes for CASIDRRIQETQYF.

In its sample, this clone was seen a few times. The chain joins TRBV29-1 to TRBJ2-2; D is possibly TRBD1 or TRBD2 (6 bases each). This CDR3 has 14 residues. CDR1 is SQVTM and CDR2 is ANQGSEA in the germline V gene. Trimming cost V 7 bases and J 3 bases, with 15 bases left between them. The CDR3 is CSAGGGVDTGELFF. Here the CDR3 DNA reads TGCAGCGCCGGAGGGGGAGTGGACACCGGGGAGCTGTTTTTT.

This rearrangement joins TRBV19 to TRBJ1-5; the match to TRBD1 covers 8 bases. CDR3 length: 13 residues. V shed 7 bases and J 5 bases; nucleotides not matched to a gene: 4. Per germline, CDR1 LNHDA and CDR2 SQIVND (reference sequence). CDR3 sequence reads: CASTRQGYQPQHF. The CDR3 DNA follows: TGTGCCAGTACCCGACAGGGGTATCAGCCCCAGCATTTT.

The chain employs TRBV19 and TRBJ2-4; D is ambiguous. Germline V gene lookup returns CDR1 LNHDA and CDR2 SQIVND (reference sequence). There are 12 residues in the CDR3. Trimming cost V 5 bases and J 1 base, with 3 bases left between them. CDR3 amino acids: CASSFAKNIQYF. The CDR3 DNA sequence: TGTGCCAGTAGTTTCGCCAAAAACATTCAGTACTTC.